This TCR beta chain originates from a study of blood T cell repertoires in COVID-19. Recruits, aged about 18 to 95 years, lived in roughly 22 US areas. Assignments of participants to cohorts depended upon their own reported clinical history. This clone was observed many times. Per the original data handling: Estimates of nucleated cell counts were drawn from the amplification of reference gene primers. The method was immunoSEQ multiplex PCR; TCRdb's version includes in-frame clones alone and lacks a portion of them. The DNA was the basis for D and trimming; V, J and clone size are from that table. The sample shows about 140,000 clones, about 80% of them seen only once. The clonotype comes from a woman between 50 and 59 years old who had recovered from COVID-19. The specimen sequenced was PBMCs or T cells enriched from blood (not recorded which).

The CDR3 DNA reads TGTGCCAGCAGTGAAGCCAGCGGGGGGGCGGTTGAGCAGTTCTTC. Protein sequence: CASSEASGGAVEQFF. The chain is built from TRBV6-4 and TRBJ2-1; 10 bases agree with TRBD2. The CDR3 totals 15 residues. From germline, CDR1 is MRHNA and CDR2 SNTAGT. V was pared by 3 bases and J by 9 bases, with 8 bases of the junction left unmatched.